Reported below is one TCR beta chain. The antigen is not known. The data are from a study of T cell responses to AZD1222 COVID-19 vaccine. The CDR3 sequence is 14 residues long. From germline, CDR1 is MNHEY and CDR2 SMNVEV (reference sequence). V lost 6 bases and J lost 6, with 17 bases in between. Generated by immunoSEQ multiplex PCR, the TCRdb table keeps only in-frame clones and is missing some. The profile shows 90,000 to 150,000 clones, 85% to 90% of them singletons. Study conclusions and caveats: Nearly half of spike-specific TCRs reportedly go after variant regions that carry no mutations. Baseline seropositives among AZD1222 recipients totaled only five or six.

The sequence was obtained from an adult in good health. Sequenced here: peripheral blood, sampled on day 0 of AZD1222 vaccination. This chain joins TRBV27 and TRBJ1-1, with D possibly being TRBD1 (6 bases). CDR3 sequence: CASRPNGGPPEAFF. The CDR3 region has the DNA TGTGCCAGCAGGCCAAACGGGGGGCCCCCTGAAGCTTTCTTT.